Listed below are T cell receptor beta chains from one sample, sequenced in a study of vaccination effects on CD4 cells after COVID-19. Profiled with immunoSEQ multiplex PCR; TCRdb holds only in-frame clones, not every one. The sample gives about 41,000 clones, under 85% of which show up once; roughly 3.1% is in the top ten. Antigen specificity for these receptors is unknown. Sample: CD4+ T cells from PBMCs cultured with HCoV-NL63 spike peptides, taken before COVID-19 vaccination. These receptors were collected from a human donor who received a COVID-19 vaccine. Both conserved end residues are trimmed from each CDR3. Expanded clones are given a class, and other clones once, few, many or no size at all.

size	V	J	CDR3
.	TRBV14	TRBJ2-5	ASSHRGLQETQY
.	TRBV9	TRBJ2-4	ASSAYQGAKNIQY
.	TRBV5-4	TRBJ1-2	ASSWERGQGGYGYT
.	TRBV4-1	TRBJ2-2	ASSHTWDRKNTGELF
.	TRBV18	TRBJ1-2	ASGGQASSNYGYT
.	TRBV7-9	TRBJ2-1	ASSLREFTEQF
.	TRBV5-1	TRBJ2-5	ASRDPMETQY
.	TRBV3-1/TRBV3-2	TRBJ1-2	ASSQETTGGYT
.	TRBV9	TRBJ1-3	ASSVEGIGGNTIY
.	TRBV5-1	TRBJ2-1	ASSRQTSGGNNEQF
.	TRBV5-1	TRBJ1-1	ASSFTGGRDTEAF
.	TRBV6-2/TRBV6-3	TRBJ1-1	ASSFQGVRNTEAF
.	TRBV24-1	TRBJ1-5	ATSRGQGNQPQH
few	TRBV12-3/TRBV12-4	TRBJ2-1	ASSQGRDEQF
.	TRBV7-8	TRBJ1-2	ASSSLVGGASGYT
.	TRBV6-6	TRBJ1-4	ASSNGQEDEKLF
.	TRBV28	TRBJ1-6	ASSGKQGYNSPLH
.	TRBV30	TRBJ1-1	AWDRLNTEAF
few	TRBV6-5	TRBJ2-2	ASSTGWQELF
.	TRBV9	TRBJ1-3	ASSATDRSGNTIY
.	TRBV14	TRBJ1-6	ASSQVGSSPLH
.	TRBV21-1	TRBJ2-1	ASSRGMTGAYNEQF
.	TRBV19	TRBJ2-5	ASSVLASRETQY
.	TRBV5-4	TRBJ1-5	ASSLCPEH
.	TRBV4-3	TRBJ1-4	ASSQDPLAGINEKLF
.	TRBV3-1/TRBV3-2	TRBJ1-5	ASSQGDRGLNQPQH
.	TRBV9	TRBJ2-2	ASSPHRVLNTGELF
.	TRBV3-1/TRBV3-2	TRBJ2-5	ASSQDSRTSGGRGTQY
.	TRBV9	TRBJ2-6	ASSVVAGGSGANVLT
.	TRBV6-5	TRBJ1-4	ASSREPSLGEKLF
.	TRBV7-2	TRBJ2-5	ASSDSETQY
.	TRBV7-8	TRBJ1-1	ASSPEGTVEAF
.	TRBV9	TRBJ2-1	ASSRGGTGYNEQF
.	TRBV6-5	TRBJ1-1	ASSSLTGRVTEAF
once	TRBV7-3	TRBJ2-3	ASSPVYGPTDTQY
once	TRBV7-2	TRBJ2-6	ASSLLGTSSGANVLT
few	TRBV29-1	TRBJ1-2	SSPGTYGYT
.	TRBV29-1	TRBJ2-3	SVEAQGNTQY
.	TRBV2	TRBJ2-2	ASSRLNTGELF
few	TRBV10-1	TRBJ1-6	ASSDVGGSPLH
.	TRBV5-1	TRBJ1-2	ASSLDGSYGYT
.	TRBV6-2/TRBV6-3	TRBJ2-2	ASSTNTGELF
.	TRBV6-4	TRBJ2-3	ASKKGTGSTDTQY
.	TRBV5-4	TRBJ1-1	ASSLDGGRYTEAF
.	TRBV14	TRBJ2-2	ASSQVTVYPTGELF
.	TRBV11-2	TRBJ2-1	ASSLTSGYNEQF
.	TRBV12-5	TRBJ1-1	ASGIDSAEAF
.	TRBV9	TRBJ1-1	ASSVEPGMSTEAF
.	TRBV6-2/TRBV6-3	TRBJ2-6	ASTPAGGSGANVLT